These 12 T cell receptor beta chains were sequenced from one sample in a study of cytomegalovirus exposure and HLA in healthy donors. 13 Jbeta primers and 60 Vbeta primers were used for the PCR. The data were produced by immunoSEQ multiplex PCR, yet TCRdb's version contains in-frame clones alone and is incomplete. The listing contains about 160,000 clones. Sequencing used PBMCs. These receptors all stem from a man aged 25-40 years in good health and CMV-seronegative.

As regards this clone: One end of the junction is discordant with germline, which a read error may explain. This chain uses TRBV18 with TRBJ1-3; D gene ambiguous. CDR1 and CDR2 (germline): KGHSH, LQKENI. The CDR3 sequence is 15 residues long. CDR3 loop: CASSPQRSSGNTIYF. CDR3 nucleotides: TGTGCCAGCTCCCCACAGCGAAGCTCTGGAAACACCATATATTTT.

The V gene is TRBV30, the J gene TRBJ1-3; TRBD1 matches at 7 bases. The trim removed 2 bases at V and 2 bases at J, leaving 9 bases unmatched. The CDR3 extends over 16 amino acids. From germline, CDR1 is GTSNPN and CDR2 SVGIG (reference sequence). The CDR3 sequence: CAWSLPGGATGNTIYF. In DNA, the CDR3 is TGTGCCTGGAGTTTGCCAGGGGGTGCTACTGGAAACACCATATATTTT.

This chain joins TRBV6-1 and TRBJ2-7, with a possible D match to TRBD2 (5 bases). V lost 5 bases to trimming and J lost 7 bases, with 15 bases between them. The CDR3 sequence is 13 residues long. Germline V gives CDR1 MNHNS, CDR2 SASEGT. CDR3 in amino acids: CASSSPEGREQYF. As DNA, the CDR3 is TGTGCCAGCAGTTCCCCAGAGGGAAGGGAGCAGTACTTC.

The J gene is TRBJ2-7, the V gene TRBV5-4; the D gene is possibly TRBD2 (6 bases). Germline values: CDR1 SGHNT, CDR2 YYREEE (reference sequence). The CDR3 is 14 amino acids. Trimming removed 2 bases from V and 5 bases from J, with 14 bases in between. CDR3 sequence (DNA): TGTGCCAGCAGCTTTTGGAGGGGTAGAAACGAGCAGTACTTC. Its protein product is CASSFWRGRNEQYF.

CDR3 nucleotide sequence: TGTGCCAGCAGCGTAGGGGCGGGGCGGGAAGAGACCCAGTACTTC. It encodes CASSVGAGREETQYF. J is TRBJ2-5 and V is TRBV9; a possible D gene is TRBD2 (6 bases). Germline V gives CDR1 SGDLS, CDR2 YYNGEE. The CDR3 spans 15 residues. V dropped 0 bases and J dropped 3 bases, with 12 bases sitting between them.

The chain employs TRBV5-5 and TRBJ2-7; tentatively, D is TRBD1 (5 bases). V lost 0 bases to trimming and J lost 2 bases, with 9 bases between them. The CDR3 loop spans 14 amino acids. Looked up from germline, CDR1 is SGHKS and CDR2 is YYEKEE (reference sequence). CDR3 sequence: CASSLGGRTYEQYF. As DNA, the CDR3 is TGTGCCAGCAGCTTGGGGGGCCGGACCTACGAGCAGTACTTC.

The V and J genes are TRBV5-1 and TRBJ2-3, with TRBD2 identical over 7 bases. The junction had 6 bases not matched to a gene; V was cut back by 0 bases and J by 2 bases. CDR1 SGHRS and CDR2 YFSETQ come from the germline V gene. CDR3 length: 16 residues. CDR3 sequence reads: CASSLGLADSTDTQYF. Written as DNA, the CDR3 is TGCGCCAGCAGCTTGGGGCTAGCGGATTCCACAGATACGCAGTATTTT.

The chain has TRBV4-2 and TRBJ1-2, with a tentative D call TRBD1 (5 bases). The V end lost 1 base, the J end lost 5 bases, and 17 bases lay between the germline ends. CDR1 and CDR2 from the germline V gene are LGHNA and YNFKEQ. The CDR3 is made up of 16 amino acids. CDR3 loop: CASSQGGGGNAYGYTF. Here the CDR3 DNA reads TGTGCCAGCAGCCAAGGTGGGGGAGGTAACGCGTATGGCTACACCTTC.

Comments on this clone: Other DNA sequences in this sample translate to the same CDR3. The rearrangement uses TRBV5-4 and TRBJ1-4; D is unclear. Trimming stripped 3 bases from V and 3 bases from J, with 15 bases between. Germline V lookup: CDR1 SGHNT, CDR2 YYREEE (reference sequence). The CDR3 contains 16 residues. In DNA form, the CDR3 reads TGTGCCAGCAGCTCCCGGACTGTGGCGGCTAATGAAAAACTGTTTTTT. It is translated as CASSSRTVAANEKLFF.

The chain combines TRBV5-1 with TRBJ2-5; possible D gene TRBD2, 5 bases. Germline V gene sequence: CDR1 SGHRS, CDR2 YFSETQ. Between the trimmed V and J ends, which lost 1 base and 2 bases, there was a span of 9 bases. The CDR3 covers 14 residues. CDR3 in amino acids: CASSLTPGQETQYF. The CDR3 DNA follows: TGCGCCAGCAGCTTGACGCCGGGACAAGAGACCCAGTACTTC. Supplemented by reference TRBV5-1 and TRBJ2-5, the full variable domain reads KAGVTQTPRYLIKTRGQQVTLSCSPISGHRSVSWYQQTPGQGLQFLFEYFSETQRNKGNFPGRFSGRQFSNSRSEMNVSTLELGDSALYLCASSLTPGQETQYFGPGTRLLVL.

The gene calls are TRBV29-1 and TRBJ2-1, with 7 bases identical to TRBD2. V shed 7 bases, J shed 6 bases, and the junction held 9 bases outside the gene matches. Germline V lookup: CDR1 SQVTM, CDR2 ANQGSEA. This CDR3 spans 13 amino acids. CDR3: CSADVLALNEQFF. Here the CDR3 DNA reads TGCAGCGCCGACGTACTAGCGCTCAATGAGCAGTTCTTC.

This chain uses TRBV19 with TRBJ2-7; 9 bases agree with TRBD2. The V gene end was trimmed by 3 bases and the J gene end by 2 bases; junction bases not matched to a gene: 8. The CDR3 is 16 amino acids. Germline assignment: CDR1 LNHDA and CDR2 SQIVND (reference sequence). CDR3: CASSISLAGAPYEQYF. In DNA, the CDR3 is TGTGCCAGTAGTATCTCCTTAGCGGGAGCCCCCTACGAGCAGTACTTC.